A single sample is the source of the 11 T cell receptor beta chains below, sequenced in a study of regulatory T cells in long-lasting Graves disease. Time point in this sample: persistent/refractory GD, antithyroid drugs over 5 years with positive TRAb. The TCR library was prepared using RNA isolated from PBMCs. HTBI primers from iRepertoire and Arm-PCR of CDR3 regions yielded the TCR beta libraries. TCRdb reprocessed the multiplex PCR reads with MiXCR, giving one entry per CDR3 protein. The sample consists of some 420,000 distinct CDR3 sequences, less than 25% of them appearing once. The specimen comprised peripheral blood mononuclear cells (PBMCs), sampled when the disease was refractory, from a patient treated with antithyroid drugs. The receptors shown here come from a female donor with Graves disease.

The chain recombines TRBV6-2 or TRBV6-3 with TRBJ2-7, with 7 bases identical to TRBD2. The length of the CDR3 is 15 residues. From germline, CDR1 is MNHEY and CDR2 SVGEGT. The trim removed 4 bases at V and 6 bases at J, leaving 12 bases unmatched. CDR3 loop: CASSSEGEGYGEQYF. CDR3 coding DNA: TGTGCCAGCAGTTCCGAAGGGGAGGGGTACGGCGAGCAGTACTTC.

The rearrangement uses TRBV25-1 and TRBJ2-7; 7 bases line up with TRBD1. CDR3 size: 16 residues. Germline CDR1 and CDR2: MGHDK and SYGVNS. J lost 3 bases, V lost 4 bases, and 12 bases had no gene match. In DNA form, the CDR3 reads TGTGCCAGCAGTGGTAACTCCGGGACAGCTTTCTACGAGCAGTACTTC. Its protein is CASSGNSGTAFYEQYF.

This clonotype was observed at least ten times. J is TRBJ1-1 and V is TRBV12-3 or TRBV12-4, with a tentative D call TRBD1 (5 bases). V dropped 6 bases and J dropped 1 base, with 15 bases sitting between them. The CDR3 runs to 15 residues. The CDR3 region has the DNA TGTGCCAGCAGCAACAAGGAGGGGAGGAACACTGAAGCTTTCTTT. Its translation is CASSNKEGRNTEAFF.

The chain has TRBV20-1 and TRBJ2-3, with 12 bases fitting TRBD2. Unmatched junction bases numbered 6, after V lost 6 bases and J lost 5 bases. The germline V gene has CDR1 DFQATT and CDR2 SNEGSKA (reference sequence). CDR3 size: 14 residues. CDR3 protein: CSASSGGARDTQYF. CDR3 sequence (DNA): TGCAGTGCCTCTAGCGGGGGGGCCAGAGATACGCAGTATTTT.

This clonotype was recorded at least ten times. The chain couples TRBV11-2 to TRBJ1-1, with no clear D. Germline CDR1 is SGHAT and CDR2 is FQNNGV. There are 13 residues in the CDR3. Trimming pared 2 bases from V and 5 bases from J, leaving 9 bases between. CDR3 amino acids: CASSLIGETEAFF. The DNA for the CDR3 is TGTGCCAGCAGCTTAATCGGGGAGACTGAAGCTTTCTTT.

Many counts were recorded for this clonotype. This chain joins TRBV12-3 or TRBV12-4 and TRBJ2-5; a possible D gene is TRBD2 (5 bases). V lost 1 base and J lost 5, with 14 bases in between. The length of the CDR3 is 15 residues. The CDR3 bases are TGTGCCAGCAGTTTAGGGGGTCTGAGAGGGGAGACCCAGTACTTC. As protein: CASSLGGLRGETQYF.

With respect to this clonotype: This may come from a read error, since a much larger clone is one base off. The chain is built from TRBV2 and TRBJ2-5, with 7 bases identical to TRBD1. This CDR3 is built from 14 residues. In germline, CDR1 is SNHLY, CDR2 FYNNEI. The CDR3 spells CASSPPGQQEAQYF. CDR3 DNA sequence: TGTGCCAGCTCACCACCGGGACAGCAAGAGGCCCAGTACTTC.

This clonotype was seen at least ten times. Here the CDR3 DNA reads TGTGCCAGCACCATACTCTATCGGGGAGGGGGCTATGGCTACACCTTC. It is translated as CASTILYRGGGYGYTF. This rearrangement joins TRBV7-2 to TRBJ1-2, with D possibly TRBD1 on 6 matching bases. The CDR3 spans 16 residues. CDR1 is SGHTA and CDR2 is FQGNSA in the germline V gene. Trimming pared 7 bases from V and 4 bases from J, leaving 22 bases between. Supplemented by reference TRBV7-2 and TRBJ1-2, the full variable domain reads GAGVSQSPSNKVTEKGKDVELRCDPISGHTALYWYRQSLGQGLEFLIYFQGNSAPDKSGLPSDRFSAERTGGSVSTLTIQRTQQEDSAVYLCASTILYRGGGYGYTFGSGTRLTVV.

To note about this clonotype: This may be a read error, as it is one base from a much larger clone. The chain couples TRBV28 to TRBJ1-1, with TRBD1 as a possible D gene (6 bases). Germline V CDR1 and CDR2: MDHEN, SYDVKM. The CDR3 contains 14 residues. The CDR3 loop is CASSFSFRGTETFF. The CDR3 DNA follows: TGTGCCAGCAGTTTCTCGTTCAGGGGCACTGAAACTTTCTTT.

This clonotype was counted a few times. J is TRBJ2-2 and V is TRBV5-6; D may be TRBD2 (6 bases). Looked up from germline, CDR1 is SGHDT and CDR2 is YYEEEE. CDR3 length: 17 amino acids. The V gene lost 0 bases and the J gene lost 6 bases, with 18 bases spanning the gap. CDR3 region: CASSLDIGDSFAGELFF. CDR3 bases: TGTGCCAGCAGCTTGGATATTGGGGACTCCTTCGCCGGGGAGCTGTTTTTT.

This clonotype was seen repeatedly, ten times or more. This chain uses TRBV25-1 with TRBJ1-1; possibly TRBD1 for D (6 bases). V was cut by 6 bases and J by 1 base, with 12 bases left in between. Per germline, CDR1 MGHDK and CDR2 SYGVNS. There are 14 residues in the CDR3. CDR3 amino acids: CASSPGTKNTEAFF. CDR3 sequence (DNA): TGTGCCAGCAGCCCCGGGACAAAGAACACTGAAGCTTTCTTT.